A selection of T cell receptor beta chains follows, all from one sample in a study of cytomegalovirus exposure and HLA in healthy donors. Assay: immunoSEQ multiplex PCR; the TCRdb copy retains only in-frame clones and omits some. This sample carries around 140,000 clones, over 60% of them seen once, and the ten largest clones take about 2%. The sequenced sample was PBMCs. These receptor sequences come from a female donor in good health and CMV-seropositive. Both conserved end residues are part of each CDR3. A D gene is named only where the DNA matches it firmly. Size is stated for part of the rows, as once, few or many counts, or as a class when the clone is expanded.

V: TRBV27
size: -
D: -
J: TRBJ1-1
CDR3: CASSLGRGNTEAFF
DNA: TGTGCCAGCAGTTTAGGCAGGGGGAACACTGAAGCTTTCTTT

V: TRBV15
size: -
D: -
J: TRBJ1-1
CDR3: CATSQLVDTEAFF
DNA: TGTGCCACCAGCCAGCTAGTGGACACTGAAGCTTTCTTT

V: TRBV5-4
size: -
D: TRBD1
J: TRBJ1-2
CDR3: CASSVDRGLVGYTF
DNA: TGTGCCAGCAGCGTGGACAGGGGGCTGGTTGGCTACACCTTC

V: TRBV5-8
size: few
D: TRBD2
J: TRBJ2-1
CDR3: CASSRGLADYNEQFF
DNA: TGTGCCAGCAGCCGAGGTCTAGCGGATTACAATGAGCAGTTCTTC

V: TRBV11-2
size: -
D: -
J: TRBJ1-1
CDR3: CASSTRTAGATEAFF
DNA: TGTGCCAGCAGCACCAGGACAGCCGGGGCCACTGAAGCTTTCTTT

V: TRBV4-1
size: -
D: -
J: TRBJ1-5
CDR3: CASSQERTVNSNQPQHF
DNA: TGCGCCAGCAGCCAAGAGAGGACAGTTAATAGCAATCAGCCCCAGCATTTT

V: TRBV6-5
size: -
D: -
J: TRBJ2-7
CDR3: CASSYSLEYEQYF
DNA: TGTGCCAGCAGTTACTCGCTAGAATACGAGCAGTACTTC

V: TRBV10-3
size: -
D: TRBD2
J: TRBJ2-1
CDR3: CAIKGALAGPFGQFF
DNA: TGTGCCATCAAGGGGGCCCTAGCGGGGCCTTTTGGGCAGTTCTTC

V: TRBV25-1
size: few
D: -
J: TRBJ1-1
CDR3: CASSDPRQSFF
DNA: TGTGCCAGCAGTGATCCCCGACAGTCTTTCTTT

V: TRBV5-6
size: few
D: -
J: TRBJ2-7
CDR3: CASSLSFYEQYF
DNA: TGTGCCAGCAGCTTGTCATTCTACGAGCAGTACTTC

V: TRBV28
size: -
D: TRBD1
J: TRBJ2-7
CDR3: CASSPGGQIYEQYF
DNA: TGTGCCAGCAGTCCAGGGGGTCAAATCTACGAGCAGTACTTC

V: TRBV19
size: few
D: TRBD1
J: TRBJ1-4
CDR3: CASSLTGVGEKLFF
DNA: TGTGCCAGTAGCCTGACAGGGGTTGGTGAAAAACTGTTTTTT

V: TRBV7-6
size: once
D: -
J: TRBJ1-5
CDR3: CASSLGSGVNQPQHF
DNA: TGTGCCAGCAGCTTAGGGTCGGGGGTCAATCAGCCCCAGCATTTT

V: TRBV27
size: -
D: -
J: TRBJ2-2
CDR3: CASSLLPANTGELFF
DNA: TGTGCCAGCAGTTTATTGCCAGCGAACACCGGGGAGCTGTTTTTT

V: TRBV7-8
size: few
D: -
J: TRBJ1-3
CDR3: CASSLSGNTIYF
DNA: TGTGCCAGCAGCTTGTCGGGAAACACCATATATTTT

V: TRBV19
size: -
D: -
J: TRBJ2-3
CDR3: CASNPGSTDTQYF
DNA: TGTGCCAGTAACCCGGGGAGCACAGATACGCAGTATTTT

V: TRBV10-2
size: -
D: TRBD1
J: TRBJ2-3
CDR3: CASSRTGRTDTQYF
DNA: TGCGCCAGCAGTCGGACAGGGCGGACAGATACGCAGTATTTT

V: TRBV7-3
size: -
D: -
J: TRBJ1-1
CDR3: CASSQGLYTEAFF
DNA: TGTGCCAGCAGCCAGGGGTTGTACACTGAAGCTTTCTTT

V: TRBV11-2
size: -
D: TRBD2
J: TRBJ2-1
CDR3: CASSVGTNSYNEQFF
DNA: TGTGCCAGCAGCGTAGGGACTAACTCCTACAATGAGCAGTTCTTC

V: TRBV4-2
size: -
D: -
J: TRBJ1-2
CDR3: CASSQDSNSNYGYTF
DNA: TGTGCCAGCAGCCAAGATTCTAACAGCAACTATGGCTACACCTTC

V: TRBV7-6
size: -
D: TRBD2
J: TRBJ2-1
CDR3: CASSFRTSGTYNEQFF
DNA: TGTGCCAGCAGCTTTCGAACTAGCGGGACCTACAATGAGCAGTTCTTC

V: TRBV6-6
size: -
D: -
J: TRBJ2-7
CDR3: CASSLEGASYEQYF
DNA: TGTGCCAGCAGTTTGGAGGGGGCATCCTACGAGCAGTACTTC

V: TRBV5-6
size: few
D: -
J: TRBJ1-2
CDR3: CASSPWGGYGYTF
DNA: TGTGCCAGCAGCCCGTGGGGGGGATATGGCTACACCTTC

V: TRBV5-1
size: -
D: -
J: TRBJ2-1
CDR3: CASSLGLNNEQFF
DNA: TGCGCCAGCAGCTTGGGGCTGAACAATGAGCAGTTCTTC

V: TRBV7-9
size: once
D: TRBD2
J: TRBJ2-5
CDR3: CASSLVRTSGGWETQYF
DNA: TGTGCCAGCAGCTTAGTCCGGACTAGCGGTGGGTGGGAGACCCAGTACTTC

V: TRBV4-1
size: -
D: -
J: TRBJ2-7
CDR3: CASSPRSAYEQYF
DNA: TGCGCCAGCAGCCCCCGATCAGCCTACGAGCAGTACTTC

V: TRBV9
size: -
D: -
J: TRBJ2-2
CDR3: CASSGQQGTNTGELFF
DNA: TGTGCCAGCAGCGGTCAACAGGGAACTAACACCGGGGAGCTGTTTTTT

V: TRBV2
size: -
D: -
J: TRBJ1-4
CDR3: CASGGNLGEKLFF
DNA: TGTGCCAGCGGGGGGAACCTTGGGGAAAAACTGTTTTTT

V: TRBV2
size: -
D: TRBD1
J: TRBJ1-2
CDR3: CANDRGDYGYTF
DNA: TGTGCCAACGACAGGGGAGACTATGGCTACACCTTC

V: TRBV2
size: -
D: -
J: TRBJ2-2
CDR3: CASLTGSAGELFF
DNA: TGTGCCAGCCTAACAGGGTCCGCCGGGGAGCTGTTTTTT

V: TRBV18
size: few
D: -
J: TRBJ2-7
CDR3: CASTPPTGTLEQYF
DNA: TGTGCCAGCACCCCACCGACAGGGACTCTCGAGCAGTACTTC

V: TRBV11-2
size: -
D: TRBD1
J: TRBJ2-5
CDR3: CASSYSRDRGRETQYF
DNA: TGTGCCAGCAGCTACAGCCGGGACAGGGGGCGAGAGACCCAGTACTTC

V: TRBV28
size: -
D: -
J: TRBJ2-3
CDR3: CASNGGGDTQYF
DNA: TGTGCCAGCAACGGGGGAGGTGATACGCAGTATTTT

V: TRBV14
size: -
D: TRBD1
J: TRBJ2-1
CDR3: CASSQATGGMQFF
DNA: TGTGCCAGCAGCCAAGCGACAGGGGGCATGCAGTTCTTC

V: TRBV7-3
size: -
D: TRBD2
J: TRBJ2-1
CDR3: CASSLTSASGGARNEQFF
DNA: TGTGCCAGCAGCTTAACTTCGGCTAGCGGGGGGGCCCGGAATGAGCAGTTCTTC

V: TRBV18
size: once
D: TRBD1
J: TRBJ1-1
CDR3: CASSPLQGAVGNTEAFF
DNA: TGTGCCAGCTCACCGTTGCAGGGGGCTGTTGGGAACACTGAAGCTTTCTTT

V: TRBV2
size: -
D: -
J: TRBJ2-5
CDR3: CAAAGVGEETQYF
DNA: TGTGCCGCAGCTGGGGTGGGAGAAGAGACCCAGTACTTC

V: TRBV5-1
size: few
D: -
J: TRBJ2-7
CDR3: CASSLEPGDTYEQYF
DNA: TGCGCCAGCAGCTTGGAGCCCGGCGACACCTACGAGCAGTACTTC

V: TRBV2
size: -
D: -
J: TRBJ1-5
CDR3: CASSARSQPQHF
DNA: TGTGCCAGCAGCGCTCGTAGTCAGCCCCAGCATTTT

V: TRBV9
size: -
D: TRBD1
J: TRBJ1-2
CDR3: CASSVVGQGNYGYTF
DNA: TGTGCCAGCAGCGTAGTTGGACAGGGCAACTATGGCTACACCTTC

V: TRBV14
size: -
D: -
J: TRBJ2-3
CDR3: CASSQVRTSTDTQYF
DNA: TGTGCCAGCAGCCAAGTCAGGACTAGCACAGATACGCAGTATTTT

V: TRBV28
size: few
D: -
J: TRBJ2-7
CDR3: CASGSTGIYEQYF
DNA: TGTGCCAGCGGAAGTACAGGGATCTACGAGCAGTACTTC

V: TRBV2
size: -
D: -
J: TRBJ2-7
CDR3: CASIRAYEQYF
DNA: TGTGCCAGCATACGGGCCTACGAGCAGTACTTC

V: TRBV2
size: -
D: -
J: TRBJ2-7
CDR3: CASSERVGVKLGYEQYF
DNA: TGTGCCAGCAGTGAAAGGGTCGGGGTAAAGTTAGGCTACGAGCAGTACTTC

V: TRBV19
size: -
D: -
J: TRBJ1-6
CDR3: CASKLAGKTPLHF
DNA: TGTGCCAGTAAACTCGCAGGGAAGACACCCCTCCACTTT

V: TRBV21-1
size: -
D: -
J: TRBJ1-2
CDR3: CASTSLTALDYGYTF
DNA: TGTGCCAGCACCAGTCTCACAGCCCTTGACTATGGCTACACCTTC

V: TRBV28
size: -
D: -
J: TRBJ1-1
CDR3: CASTQWNTEAFF
DNA: TGTGCCAGCACTCAGTGGAACACTGAAGCTTTCTTT

V: TRBV7-2
size: -
D: -
J: TRBJ2-5
CDR3: CASSRRDKETQYF
DNA: TGTGCCAGCAGCCGCCGGGACAAAGAGACCCAGTACTTC

V: TRBV2
size: once
D: TRBD1
J: TRBJ1-5
CDR3: CASSLQGAPLLAQHF
DNA: TGTGCCAGCAGCCTACAGGGGGCCCCGCTGTTGGCCCAGCATTTT

V: TRBV28
size: -
D: TRBD1
J: TRBJ2-7
CDR3: CASSLSGFTNRGRSHEQYF
DNA: TGTGCCAGCAGTTTATCGGGGTTTACCAACAGGGGGCGCTCCCACGAGCAGTACTTC